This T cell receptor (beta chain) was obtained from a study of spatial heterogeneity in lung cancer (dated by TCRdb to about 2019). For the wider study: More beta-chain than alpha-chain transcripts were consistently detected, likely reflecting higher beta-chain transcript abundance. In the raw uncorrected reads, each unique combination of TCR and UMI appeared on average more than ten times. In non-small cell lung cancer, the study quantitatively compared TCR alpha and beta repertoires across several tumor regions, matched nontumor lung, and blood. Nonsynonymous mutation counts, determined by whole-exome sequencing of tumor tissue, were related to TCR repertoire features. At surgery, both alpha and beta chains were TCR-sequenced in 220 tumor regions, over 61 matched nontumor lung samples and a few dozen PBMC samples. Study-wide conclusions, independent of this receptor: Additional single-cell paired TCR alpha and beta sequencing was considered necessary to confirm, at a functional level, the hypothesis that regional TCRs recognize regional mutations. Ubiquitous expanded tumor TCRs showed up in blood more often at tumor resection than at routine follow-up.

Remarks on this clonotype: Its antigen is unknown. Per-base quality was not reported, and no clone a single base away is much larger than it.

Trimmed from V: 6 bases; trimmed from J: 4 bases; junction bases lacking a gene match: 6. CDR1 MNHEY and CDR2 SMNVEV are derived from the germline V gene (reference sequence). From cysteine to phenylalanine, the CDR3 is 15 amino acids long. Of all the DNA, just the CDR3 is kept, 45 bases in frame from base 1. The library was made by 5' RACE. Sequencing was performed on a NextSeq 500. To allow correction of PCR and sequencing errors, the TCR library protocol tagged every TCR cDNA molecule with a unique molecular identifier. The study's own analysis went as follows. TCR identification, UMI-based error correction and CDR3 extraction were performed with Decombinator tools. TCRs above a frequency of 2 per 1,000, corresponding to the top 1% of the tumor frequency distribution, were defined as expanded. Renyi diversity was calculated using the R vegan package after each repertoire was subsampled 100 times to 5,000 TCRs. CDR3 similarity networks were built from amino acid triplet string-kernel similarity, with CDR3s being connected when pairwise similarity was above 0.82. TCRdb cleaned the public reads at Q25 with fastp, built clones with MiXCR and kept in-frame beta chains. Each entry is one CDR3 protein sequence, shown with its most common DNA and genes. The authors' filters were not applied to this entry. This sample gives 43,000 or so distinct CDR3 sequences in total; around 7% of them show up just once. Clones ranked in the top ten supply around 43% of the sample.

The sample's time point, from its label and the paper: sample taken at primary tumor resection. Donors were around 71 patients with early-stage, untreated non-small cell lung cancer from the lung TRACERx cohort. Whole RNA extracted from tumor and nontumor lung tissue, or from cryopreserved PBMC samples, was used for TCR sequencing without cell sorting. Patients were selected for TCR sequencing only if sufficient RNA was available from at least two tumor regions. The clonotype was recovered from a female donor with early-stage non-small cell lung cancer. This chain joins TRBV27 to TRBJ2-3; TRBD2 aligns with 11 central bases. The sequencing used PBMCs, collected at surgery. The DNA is TGTGCCAGCAGCCCGCTTAGCGGGGGGGCAGATACGCAGTATTTT. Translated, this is CASSPLSGGADTQYF.